This TCR beta chain derives from a study of T cell repertoires in cytomegalovirus infection. For the study at large: Alongside well-studied HLA-B-restricted CMV epitopes, recently identified HLA-C-restricted CMV epitopes were also used. Matching HLA type and CMV infection were both indicated by public TCR beta signatures. Overall study results and limits: Carriers of CMV plus the relevant HLA were identified by cumulative public TCR beta family frequency. Within the response measured ex vivo, HLA-C-restricted CMV-specific TCR beta clonotypes were dominant.

The germline V gene encodes CDR1 PRHDT and CDR2 FYEKMQ (reference sequence). V lost 1 base to trimming and J lost 2 bases, with 9 bases between them. The CDR3 covers 14 residues. TCRdb re-called the reads with MiXCR, one entry per CDR3 protein. The sample includes over 40,000 distinct CDR3 sequences, approximately 20% of them seen just once. In the case of this clonotype: The antigen remains undetermined.

This chain joins TRBV13 and TRBJ2-7; D remains ambiguous. The clonotype comes from a human donor in good health (CMV status not recorded). Some clones in this sample may be carry-over from other donors' samples. Source: CD8+ T cells from cultured PBMCs, taken from culture after CMV antigen stimulation. Written as DNA, the CDR3 is TGTGCCAGCAGCTTAGTTGGCAGAACCTACGAGCAGTACTTC. Amino acid sequence: CASSLVGRTYEQYF.